The T cell receptor beta chain described here comes from a study of shared clonotypes between healthy human individuals. Notes on the study in general: Larger estimated richness was generally recorded for naive subsets relative to memory subsets.

Naive CD8 populations comprised CD45RO-negative cells positively selected for CCR7, excluding terminally differentiated effector memory CD45RA+ cells. Donors were Caucasian adults residing in Nashville, Tennessee, USA. This CDR3 spans 14 amino acids. Germline CDR1 and CDR2: MNHNY and SVGAGI (reference sequence). The V end lost 0 bases, the J end lost 2 bases, and 8 bases lay between the germline ends. A note on this clone: Its specificity is unknown.

The authors loaded about 0.2 ug DNA, about 30,000 T cell genomes, into sorted-subset replicate PCRs. The repertoire was sequenced with immunoSEQ multiplex PCR; TCRdb's copy has only in-frame clones and lacks some. The data show some 800,000 clones, with almost 95% seen just once and under 30% held by the top ten. Sequenced: naive CD8+ T cells sorted from blood. The clonotype originates from a man aged 30 to 45 in good health. The V and J genes are TRBV6-6 and TRBJ2-7; D is uncertain. The DNA of the CDR3 is TGTGCCAGCAGTTACTCCAACGGACCCTACGAGCAGTACTTC. Residues: CASSYSNGPYEQYF.